The next 4 T cell receptor beta chains were all read from a single sample in a study of T cell responses to AZD1222 COVID-19 vaccine. Using immunoSEQ multiplex PCR, the repertoire was profiled, and TCRdb retains in-frame clones only, with some absent. The sample holds some 110,000 clones, roughly four fifths seen once. The sample consisted of peripheral blood, taken on day 0 of AZD1222 vaccination. The receptors shown here come from an adult in good health.

The V call is TRBV20-1, the J call TRBJ1-2; no clear D. Looked up from germline, CDR1 is DFQATT and CDR2 is SNEGSKA (reference sequence). This CDR3 comprises 10 residues. The ends were cut back, 5 bases at V and 4 bases at J, with 5 bases in the middle. CDR3 sequence reads: CSAPLYGYTF. Written as DNA, the CDR3 is TGCAGTGCTCCGCTCTATGGCTACACCTTC.

V and J are TRBV18 and TRBJ1-2, with D tentatively TRBD1 (6 bases). CDR1 is KGHSH, CDR2 LQKENI, per germline. The germline V and J ends were trimmed by 0 bases and 1 base, with 6 bases remaining between them. The CDR3 runs 14 residues. The CDR3 region has the DNA TGTGCCAGCTCACCACCGGACAGTAACTATGGCTACACCTTC. It yields the protein CASSPPDSNYGYTF. Looking up the rest from reference TRBV18 and TRBJ1-2 gives the full variable domain: NAGVMQNPRHLVRRRGQEARLRCSPMKGHSHVYWYRQLPEEGLKFMVYLQKENIIDESGMPKERFSAEFPKEGPSILRIQQVVRGDSAAYFCASSPPDSNYGYTFGSGTRLTVV.

The rearrangement uses TRBV3-1 (or the pseudogene TRBV3-2) and TRBJ1-5; D unclear. Trimming stripped 3 bases from V and 6 bases from J, with 9 bases between. This CDR3 is built from 13 residues. CDR1 and CDR2 (germline): LGHDT, YNNKEL (reference sequence). The CDR3 spells CASSQAGVQPQHF. The CDR3 DNA reads as TGTGCCAGCAGCCAGGCAGGCGTTCAGCCCCAGCATTTT.

This sequence joins TRBV5-4 and TRBJ2-7, with D unresolved. Trimming pared 0 bases from V and 3 bases from J, leaving 1 base between. CDR1 and CDR2 from the germline V gene are SGHNT and YYREEE (reference sequence). This CDR3 comprises 11 residues. The DNA of the CDR3 is TGTGCCAGCAGCTTGGGCTACGAGCAGTACTTC. Encoded protein: CASSLGYEQYF.